These 3 T cell receptor beta chains share one sample of origin, sequenced in a study of cytomegalovirus exposure and HLA in healthy donors. PCR was performed using 60 Vbeta and 13 Jbeta primers. Some clones are missing from TCRdb's copy, which holds only in-frame ones; the method was immunoSEQ multiplex PCR. The listing contains roughly 120,000 clones. The source material was PBMCs. The receptor set was obtained from a young man in good health and CMV-seronegative.

This chain uses TRBV18 with TRBJ1-2; D possibly corresponds to TRBD1 (6 bases). This CDR3 is 16 amino acids long. V lost 2 bases and J 4 bases, leaving 17 bases between the germline ends. Germline CDR1 is KGHSH and CDR2 is LQKENI. The CDR3 DNA is TGTGCCAGCTCACCATCTCAGCGGGGGCGACCCTATGGCTACACCTTC. Translated, it gives CASSPSQRGRPYGYTF.

The chain couples TRBV5-1 to TRBJ2-5; perhaps TRBD1 as D (6 bases). Germline CDR1 is SGHRS and CDR2 is YFSETQ. Trimming left V 2 bases short and J 5 bases short, with 10 bases between. CDR3 length: 13 amino acids. The CDR3 nucleotides are TGCGCCAGCAGCTTACAGGGCGGGGAGACCCAGTACTTC. This sequence encodes CASSLQGGETQYF.

This chain connects TRBV5-4 to TRBJ1-4; 9 nucleotides align to TRBD1. Germline V CDR1 and CDR2: SGHNT, YYREEE (reference sequence). V lost 4 bases, J lost 7 bases, and 14 bases stayed unmatched. CDR3 length: 17 residues. The CDR3 nucleotides read TGTGCCAGCAGCCGAAGTCCCCGGGACAGGGCATTTGAAAAACTGTTTTTT. It yields the protein CASSRSPRDRAFEKLFF.